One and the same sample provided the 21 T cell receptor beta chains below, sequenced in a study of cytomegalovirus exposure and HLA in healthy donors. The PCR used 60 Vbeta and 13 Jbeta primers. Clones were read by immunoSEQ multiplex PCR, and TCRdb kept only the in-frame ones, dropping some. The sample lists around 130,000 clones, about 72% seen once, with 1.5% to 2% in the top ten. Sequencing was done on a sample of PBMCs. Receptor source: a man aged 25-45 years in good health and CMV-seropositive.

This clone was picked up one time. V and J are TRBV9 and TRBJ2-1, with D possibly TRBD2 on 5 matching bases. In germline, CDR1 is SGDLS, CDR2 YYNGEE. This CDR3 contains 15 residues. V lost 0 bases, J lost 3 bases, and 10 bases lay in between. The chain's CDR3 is CASSVGGSVYNEQFF. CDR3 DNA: TGTGCCAGCAGCGTAGGTGGGAGCGTCTACAATGAGCAGTTCTTC.

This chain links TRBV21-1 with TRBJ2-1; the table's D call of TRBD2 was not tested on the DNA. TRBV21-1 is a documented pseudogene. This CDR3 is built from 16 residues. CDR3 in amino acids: CASSTPGTSGIGEQFF. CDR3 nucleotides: TGTGCCAGCAGCACTCCCGGGACTAGCGGGATAGGGGAGCAGTTCTTC.

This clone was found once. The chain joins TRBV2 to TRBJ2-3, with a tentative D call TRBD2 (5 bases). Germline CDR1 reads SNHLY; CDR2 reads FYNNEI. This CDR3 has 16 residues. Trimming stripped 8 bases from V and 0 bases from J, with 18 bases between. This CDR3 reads CASRRSRHLSTDTQYF. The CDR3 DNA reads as TGTGCCAGCCGGAGGTCGCGGCACTTGAGCACAGATACGCAGTATTTT. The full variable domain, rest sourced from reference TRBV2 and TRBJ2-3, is EPEVTQTPSHQVTQMGQEVILRCVPISNHLYFYWYRQILGQKVEFLVSFYNNEISEKSEIFDDQFSVERPDGSNFTLKIRSTKLEDSAMYFCASRRSRHLSTDTQYFGPGTRLTVL.

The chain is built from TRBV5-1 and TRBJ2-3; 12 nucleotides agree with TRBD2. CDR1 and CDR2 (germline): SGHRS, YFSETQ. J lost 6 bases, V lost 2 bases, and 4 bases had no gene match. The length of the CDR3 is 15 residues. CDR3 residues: CASSFLAGGPDTQYF. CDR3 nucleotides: TGCGCCAGCAGCTTCCTAGCGGGAGGGCCGGATACGCAGTATTTT.

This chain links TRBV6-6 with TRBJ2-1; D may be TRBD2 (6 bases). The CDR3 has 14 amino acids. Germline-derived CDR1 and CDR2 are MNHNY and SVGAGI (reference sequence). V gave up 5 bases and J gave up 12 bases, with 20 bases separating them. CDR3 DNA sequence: TGTGCCAGCAGTCTAGGGGCCGATAGCGGATGGCAGTTCTTC. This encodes CASSLGADSGWQFF.

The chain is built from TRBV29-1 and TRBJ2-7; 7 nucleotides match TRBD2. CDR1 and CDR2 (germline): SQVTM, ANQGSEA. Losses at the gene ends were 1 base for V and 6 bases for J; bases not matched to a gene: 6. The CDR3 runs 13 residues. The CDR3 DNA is TGCAGCGTTGAAGGGAGGGACTACGGCGAGCAGTACTTC. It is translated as CSVEGRDYGEQYF.

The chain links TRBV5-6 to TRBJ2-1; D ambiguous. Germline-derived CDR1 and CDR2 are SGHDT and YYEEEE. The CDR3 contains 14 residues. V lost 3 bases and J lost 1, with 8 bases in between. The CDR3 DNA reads TGTGCCAGCAGCTGGGCGATGTCCTACAATGAGCAGTTCTTC. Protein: CASSWAMSYNEQFF.

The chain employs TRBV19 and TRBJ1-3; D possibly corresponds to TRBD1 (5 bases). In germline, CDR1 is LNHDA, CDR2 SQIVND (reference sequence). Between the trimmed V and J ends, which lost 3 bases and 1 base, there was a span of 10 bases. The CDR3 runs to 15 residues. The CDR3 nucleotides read TGTGCCAGTAGTATGACAGCGCCTTCTGGAAACACCATATATTTT. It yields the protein CASSMTAPSGNTIYF.

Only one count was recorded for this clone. DNA of the CDR3: TGTGCCAGCAGTTGGGGGGGCGCTGAGCAGTACTTC. This translates into CASSWGGAEQYF. V is TRBV27 and J is TRBJ2-7; the D gene is possibly TRBD2 (7 bases). This CDR3 contains 12 residues. The germline V and J ends were trimmed by 4 bases and 7 bases, with 11 bases remaining between them. Germline CDR1 MNHEY, CDR2 SMNVEV (reference sequence).

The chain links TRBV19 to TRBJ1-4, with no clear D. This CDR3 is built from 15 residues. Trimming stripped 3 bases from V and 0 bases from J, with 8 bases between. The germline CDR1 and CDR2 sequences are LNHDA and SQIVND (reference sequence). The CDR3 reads CASSIVRPTNEKLFF. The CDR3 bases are TGTGCCAGTAGTATCGTGCGGCCAACTAATGAAAAACTGTTTTTT.

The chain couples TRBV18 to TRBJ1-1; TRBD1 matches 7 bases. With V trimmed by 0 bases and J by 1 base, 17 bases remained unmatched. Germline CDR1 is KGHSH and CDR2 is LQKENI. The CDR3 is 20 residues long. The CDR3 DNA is TGTGCCAGCTCACCACCCGCCAGCAGGACAGGAGGTGCTCGGAACACTGAAGCTTTCTTT. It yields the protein CASSPPASRTGGARNTEAFF.

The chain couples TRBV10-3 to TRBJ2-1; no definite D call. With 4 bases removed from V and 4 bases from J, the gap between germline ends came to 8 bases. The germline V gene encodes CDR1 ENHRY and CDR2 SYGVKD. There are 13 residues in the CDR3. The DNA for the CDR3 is TGTGCCATCAGTGCCCCGTCTTACAATGAGCAGTTCTTC. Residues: CAISAPSYNEQFF.

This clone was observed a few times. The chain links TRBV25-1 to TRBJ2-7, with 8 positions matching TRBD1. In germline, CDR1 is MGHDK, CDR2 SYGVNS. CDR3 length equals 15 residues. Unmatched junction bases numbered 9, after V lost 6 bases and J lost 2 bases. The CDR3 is CASREAGTGAYEQYF. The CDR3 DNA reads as TGTGCCAGCAGAGAGGCCGGGACAGGAGCCTACGAGCAGTACTTC.

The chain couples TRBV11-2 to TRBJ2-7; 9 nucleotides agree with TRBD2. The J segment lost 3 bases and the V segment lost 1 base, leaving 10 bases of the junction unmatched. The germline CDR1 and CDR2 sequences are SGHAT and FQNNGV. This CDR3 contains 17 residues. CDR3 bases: TGTGCCAGCAGCTTAGTGAGGGGGACTAGCCGTGACTACGAGCAGTACTTC. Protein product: CASSLVRGTSRDYEQYF.

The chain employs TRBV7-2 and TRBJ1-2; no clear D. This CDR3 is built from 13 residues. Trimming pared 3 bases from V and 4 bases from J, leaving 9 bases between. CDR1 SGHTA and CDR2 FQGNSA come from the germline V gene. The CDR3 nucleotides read TGTGCCAGCAGCTTTACGGGGAGCTATGGCTACACCTTC. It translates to CASSFTGSYGYTF.

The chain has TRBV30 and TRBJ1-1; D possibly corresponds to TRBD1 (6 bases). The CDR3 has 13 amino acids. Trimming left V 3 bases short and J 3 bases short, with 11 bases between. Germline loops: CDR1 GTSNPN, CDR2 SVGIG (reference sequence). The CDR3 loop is CAWSTGPHTEAFF. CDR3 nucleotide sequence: TGTGCCTGGAGCACAGGGCCCCACACTGAAGCTTTCTTT.

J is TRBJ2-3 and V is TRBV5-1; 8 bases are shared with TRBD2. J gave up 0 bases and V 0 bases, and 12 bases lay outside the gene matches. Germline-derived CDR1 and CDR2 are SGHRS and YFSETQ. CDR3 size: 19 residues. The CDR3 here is CASSLGLAGTMGSTDTQYF. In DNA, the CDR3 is TGCGCCAGCAGCTTGGGATTAGCGGGAACCATGGGGAGCACAGATACGCAGTATTTT.

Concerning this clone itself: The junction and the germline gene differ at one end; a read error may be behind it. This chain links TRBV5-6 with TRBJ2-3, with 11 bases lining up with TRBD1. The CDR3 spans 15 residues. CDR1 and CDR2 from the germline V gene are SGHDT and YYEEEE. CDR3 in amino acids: CASSLAGTGGNTQYF. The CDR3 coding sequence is TGTGCCAGCAGTTTGGCCGGGACAGGGGGGAATACGCAGTATTTT.

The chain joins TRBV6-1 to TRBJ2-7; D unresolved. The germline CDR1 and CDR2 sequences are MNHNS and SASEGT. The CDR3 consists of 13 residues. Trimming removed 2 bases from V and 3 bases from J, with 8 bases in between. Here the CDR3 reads CASSESTDYEQYF. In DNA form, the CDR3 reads TGTGCCAGCAGTGAAAGCACAGACTACGAGCAGTACTTC.

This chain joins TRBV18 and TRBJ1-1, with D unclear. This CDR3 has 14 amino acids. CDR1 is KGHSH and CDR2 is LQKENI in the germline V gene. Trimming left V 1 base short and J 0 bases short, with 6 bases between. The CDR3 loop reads CASSPRAMNTEAFF. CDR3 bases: TGTGCCAGCTCACCACGCGCCATGAACACTGAAGCTTTCTTT.

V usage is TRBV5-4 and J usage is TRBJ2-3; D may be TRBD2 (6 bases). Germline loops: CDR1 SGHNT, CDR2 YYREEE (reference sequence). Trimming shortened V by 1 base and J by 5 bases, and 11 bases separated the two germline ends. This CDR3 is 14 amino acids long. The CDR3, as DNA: TGTGCCAGCAGCTTGACTAGCACCGAAGATACGCAGTATTTT. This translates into CASSLTSTEDTQYF.